These 23 T cell receptor beta chains share one sample of origin, sequenced in a study of somatic mutations in cytotoxic T cells in rheumatoid arthritis. Here immunoSEQ multiplex PCR was the method, and the copy in TCRdb shows in-frame clones only, minus some. The table has roughly 20,000 clones, 68% seen once. Sequencing was carried out using CD8+ T cells sorted from blood. The source of these receptors is an adult with rheumatoid arthritis.

V and J are TRBV6-6 and TRBJ1-2; 9 nucleotides match TRBD1. In germline, CDR1 is MNHNY, CDR2 SVGAGI (reference sequence). This CDR3 spans 15 amino acids. Unmatched junction bases numbered 4, after V lost 2 bases and J lost 3 bases. The CDR3 reads CASSYTGGLDYGYTF. The DNA for the CDR3 is TGTGCCAGCAGTTACACAGGGGGCCTTGACTATGGCTACACCTTC.

This clone is termed medium-sized. J is TRBJ2-7 and V is TRBV7-6, with D possibly TRBD2 on 5 matching bases. CDR3 length equals 13 residues. V was pared by 4 bases and J by 0 bases, with 7 bases between. The germline gives CDR1 SGHVS, CDR2 FNYEAQ. The CDR3 spells CASSSGSSYEQYF. CDR3 bases: TGTGCCAGCAGCTCGGGGAGCTCCTACGAGCAGTACTTC.

The rearrangement uses TRBV6-6 and TRBJ1-4, with 8 bases aligning to TRBD1. After removal of 3 bases from V and 4 bases from J, the junction contained 7 bases not matched to a gene. The germline CDR1 and CDR2 sequences are MNHNY and SVGAGI (reference sequence). This CDR3 has 16 residues. CDR3 sequence: CASSYLGQGSNEKLFF. The CDR3 DNA is TGTGCCAGCAGTTATTTAGGACAGGGAAGTAATGAAAAACTGTTTTTT.

The table lists this clone with a few counts. The V and J genes are TRBV5-6 and TRBJ1-5, with a possible D match to TRBD1 (6 bases). V lost 4 bases and J lost 6, with 17 bases in between. Germline V gene sequence: CDR1 SGHDT, CDR2 YYEEEE. CDR3 length: 15 residues. CDR3 bases: TGTGCCAGCAGCCCCGGAGGGGGTGGCAGTCAGCCCCAGCATTTT. This sequence encodes CASSPGGGGSQPQHF.

This clone was recorded only once. The chain links TRBV7-9 to TRBJ2-7; no definite D call. CDR3 length: 16 amino acids. Trimming took off 0 bases at V and 0 bases at J, with 12 bases between the two ends. Germline assignment: CDR1 SEHNR and CDR2 FQNEAQ (reference sequence). The chain's CDR3 is CASSLAVGLSSYEQYF. The CDR3 nucleotides are TGTGCCAGCAGCTTAGCCGTTGGGCTAAGCTCCTACGAGCAGTACTTC.

The genes are TRBV4-1 and TRBJ2-3; possible D gene TRBD2, 5 bases. Per the germline V gene, CDR1 is MGHRA and CDR2 is YSYEKL. The ends were cut back, 0 bases at V and 1 base at J, with 8 bases in the middle. The CDR3 is 15 amino acids. The CDR3 DNA is TGCGCCAGCAGCCAAGACAGGACTCGCACAGATACGCAGTATTTT. Translated: CASSQDRTRTDTQYF.

This chain joins TRBV11-2 and TRBJ1-2; no definite D call. Germline V gene lookup returns CDR1 SGHAT and CDR2 FQNNGV. CDR3 length equals 12 residues. The V gene lost 10 bases and the J gene lost 6 bases, with 15 bases spanning the gap. CDR3 nucleotides: TGTGCCACCTCCCCCCGCCAGAATGGCTACACCTTC. This encodes CATSPRQNGYTF.

The chain uses TRBV30 and TRBJ2-3; D is possibly TRBD1 (5 bases). The ends were cut back, 4 bases at V and 4 bases at J, with 18 bases in the middle. Looked up from germline, CDR1 is GTSNPN and CDR2 is SVGIG (reference sequence). This CDR3 contains 15 residues. CDR3 sequence reads: CAWTLGEGVADTQYF. In nucleotides, the CDR3 is TGTGCCTGGACTCTAGGGGAAGGGGTCGCAGATACGCAGTATTTT.

This sequence joins TRBV5-8 and TRBJ1-1; D unresolved. CDR1 SGHTS and CDR2 YDEGEE come from the germline V gene. Trimming took off 0 bases at V and 0 bases at J, with 6 bases between the two ends. The CDR3 is 14 residues long. CDR3 nucleotide sequence: TGTGCCAGCAGCTTGGGCCGACTGAACACTGAAGCTTTCTTT. Translation gives CASSLGRLNTEAFF.

This clone was seen a few times. The chain is built from TRBV5-4 and TRBJ2-3; D is uncertain. CDR3 length: 13 residues. Looked up from germline, CDR1 is SGHNT and CDR2 is YYREEE (reference sequence). V was pared by 2 bases and J by 4 bases, with 8 bases between. The CDR3 loop is CASSFLDADTQYF. CDR3 DNA: TGTGCCAGCAGCTTCCTGGATGCAGATACGCAGTATTTT.

V gene TRBV4-1 combines with J gene TRBJ1-1; possibly TRBD1 for D (6 bases). The V end lost 4 bases, the J end lost 4 bases, and 10 bases lay between the germline ends. This CDR3 comprises 13 residues. In germline, CDR1 is MGHRA, CDR2 YSYEKL. The chain's CDR3 is CASSPVGATEAFF. The CDR3 nucleotides read TGCGCCAGCAGCCCCGTGGGGGCCACTGAAGCTTTCTTT.

This chain uses TRBV7-9 with TRBJ2-5; no reliable D call. The CDR3 spans 14 residues. Germline CDR1 SEHNR, CDR2 FQNEAQ (reference sequence). V lost 0 bases, J lost 2 bases, and 7 bases lay in between. This CDR3 is CASSLAGVQETQYF. CDR3 coding DNA: TGTGCCAGCAGCTTAGCGGGTGTGCAAGAGACCCAGTACTTC.

There are a few counts of this clone. The rearrangement links TRBV19 to TRBJ1-6, with 7 bases matching TRBD1. V gave up 1 base and J gave up 3 bases; unmatched junction bases: 0. Per the germline V gene, CDR1 is LNHDA and CDR2 is SQIVND (reference sequence). The CDR3 runs to 15 residues. CDR3 region: CASSIGTGYNSPLHF. As DNA, the CDR3 is TGTGCCAGTAGTATAGGGACAGGCTATAATTCACCCCTCCACTTT.

This sequence joins TRBV9 and TRBJ2-5; the D is unclear. The ends were cut back, 4 bases at V and 0 bases at J, with 4 bases in the middle. CDR1 is SGDLS, CDR2 YYNGEE, per germline. The CDR3 loop spans 12 amino acids. CDR3 DNA: TGTGCCAGCAGCTGGAACCAAGAGACCCAGTACTTC. Its protein is CASSWNQETQYF. The full variable domain, with the rest looked up from reference TRBV9 and TRBJ2-5, is DSGVTQTPKHLITATGQRVTLRCSPRSGDLSVYWYQQSLDQGLQFLIQYYNGEERAKGNILERFSAQQFPDLHSELNLSSLELGDSALYFCASSWNQETQYFGPGTRLLVL.

The chain is built from TRBV4-1 and TRBJ1-6; 7 positions match TRBD1. This CDR3 spans 17 amino acids. Germline V gives CDR1 MGHRA, CDR2 YSYEKL. The J segment lost 5 bases and the V segment lost 0 bases, leaving 7 bases of the junction unmatched. CDR3 loop: CASSQDEGAFDNSPLHF. The CDR3 coding sequence is TGCGCCAGCAGCCAAGATGAGGGGGCTTTCGATAATTCACCCCTCCACTTT.

V is TRBV28 and J is TRBJ2-7, with D tentatively TRBD2 (8 bases). CDR1 MDHEN and CDR2 SYDVKM come from the germline V gene. Trimming shortened V by 2 bases and J by 4 bases, and 21 bases separated the two germline ends. CDR3 length: 17 amino acids. The CDR3 nucleotides read TGTGCCAGCAGTTTACCGGGGGGGACAGAGAACCCGTACGAGCAGTACTTC. The encoded protein is CASSLPGGTENPYEQYF. Based on the CDR3 plus reference TRBV28 and TRBJ2-7, the full variable domain is DVKVTQSSRYLVKRTGEKVFLECVQDMDHENMFWYRQDPGLGLRLIYFSYDVKMKEKGDIPEGYSVSREKKERFSLILESASTNQTSMYLCASSLPGGTENPYEQYFGPGTRLTVT.

This rearrangement joins TRBV6-6 to TRBJ2-7; a possible D gene is TRBD1 (6 bases). V was shortened by 7 bases and J by 4 bases, with 14 bases between the two germline ends. The CDR3 covers 13 residues. Per the germline V gene, CDR1 is MNHNY and CDR2 is SVGAGI (reference sequence). The CDR3 protein is CASTDQGFYEQYF. Here the CDR3 DNA reads TGTGCCAGCACCGACCAGGGGTTTTACGAGCAGTACTTC.

The chain joins TRBV2 to TRBJ1-6, with D uncertain. V lost 5 bases, J lost 0 bases, and 5 bases lay in between. Germline CDR1 and CDR2: SNHLY and FYNNEI. The CDR3 loop spans 14 amino acids. CDR3 protein: CASSSYSYNSPLHF. CDR3 bases: TGTGCCAGCAGTTCTTACTCCTATAATTCACCCCTCCACTTT.

This rearrangement joins TRBV5-6 to TRBJ2-7; no firm D call. The CDR3 has 14 amino acids. Germline CDR1 SGHDT, CDR2 YYEEEE. Trimming took off 2 bases at V and 2 bases at J, with 11 bases between the two ends. The CDR3 region is CASSFRPTPYEQYF. The DNA for the CDR3 is TGTGCCAGCAGCTTCCGGCCAACACCCTACGAGCAGTACTTC.

In DNA form, the CDR3 reads TGTGCCAGCAGCTTGGCCTTTATGATGCAGGCCACAGATACGCAGTATTTT. It translates to CASSLAFMMQATDTQYF. This chain connects TRBV5-6 to TRBJ2-3; no clear D gene. Germline assignment: CDR1 SGHDT and CDR2 YYEEEE. Trimming shortened V by 0 bases and J by 2 bases, and 16 bases separated the two germline ends. This CDR3 comprises 17 residues. Full variable domain (remainder filled in from reference TRBV5-6 and TRBJ2-3): DAGVTQSPTHLIKTRGQQVTLRCSPKSGHDTVSWYQQALGQGPQFIFQYYEEEERQRGNFPDRFSGHQFPNYSSELNVNALLLGDSALYLCASSLAFMMQATDTQYFGPGTRLTVL.

This chain joins TRBV4-2 and TRBJ2-1; 10 bases fit TRBD2. The CDR3 loop spans 15 amino acids. J gave up 8 bases and V 0 bases, and 4 bases lay outside the gene matches. Germline loops: CDR1 LGHNA, CDR2 YNFKEQ. The CDR3 reads CASSQESGLAYEQFF. CDR3 sequence (DNA): TGTGCCAGCAGCCAAGAGTCGGGACTAGCGTATGAGCAGTTCTTC.

V gene TRBV7-6 combines with J gene TRBJ2-1, with 9 bases that match TRBD1. The CDR3 runs 16 residues. J was trimmed by 0 bases and V by 1 base; bases with no gene match: 1. The germline gives CDR1 SGHVS, CDR2 FNYEAQ. DNA for the CDR3: TGTGCCAGCAGCTTAGGGACAGGGGTCTCCTACAATGAGCAGTTCTTC. As protein: CASSLGTGVSYNEQFF.

The chain is built from TRBV5-1 and TRBJ2-2; 8 nucleotides align to TRBD2. The CDR3 covers 18 residues. CDR1 and CDR2 from the germline V gene are SGHRS and YFSETQ. Trimming removed 2 bases from V and 2 bases from J; junction bases left unmatched: 11. The CDR3 DNA is TGCGCCAGCAGCTTTAGGGGACTAGGGGCCGAAAACACCGGGGAGCTGTTTTTT. Protein: CASSFRGLGAENTGELFF.